This entry lists 22 T cell receptor beta chains sequenced from one sample in a study of response to subunit inactivated influenza vaccine. TCRdb used MiXCR to reprocess the RT-PCR reads, holding one entry per CDR3 protein. This sample has hundreds of thousands of distinct CDR3 sequences, with around a sixth found just once. Here the sequenced sample was PBMCs from blood, taken 12 days after vaccination. Every receptor here comes from a man aged 45-65 years who received an inactivated influenza vaccine.

The genes are TRBV6-1 and TRBJ2-6, with a tentative D call TRBD1 (5 bases). The germline V gene encodes CDR1 MNHNS and CDR2 SASEGT. With 5 bases removed from V and 3 bases from J, the gap between germline ends came to 11 bases. The CDR3 covers 15 residues. As DNA, the CDR3 is TGTGCCAGCAGTCCCCAGGGTTTTGGGGCCAACGTCCTGACTTTC. Amino acid sequence: CASSPQGFGANVLTF.

The rearrangement links TRBV12-3 or TRBV12-4 to TRBJ1-2; D possibly corresponds to TRBD1 (5 bases). The V and J ends lost 6 bases and 4 bases respectively, with 12 bases between them. CDR3 length: 13 amino acids. The CDR3: CASREGLFYGYTF. CDR3 DNA sequence: TGTGCCAGCAGGGAGGGACTCTTCTATGGCTACACCTTC.

This rearrangement joins TRBV24-1 to TRBJ2-2; a possible D gene is TRBD1 (5 bases). Germline CDR1 KGHDR, CDR2 SFDVKD. The V gene lost 2 bases and the J gene lost 5 bases, with 14 bases spanning the gap. The CDR3 sequence is 16 residues long. DNA for the CDR3: TGTGCCACCAGTGATTGGAGCAGGGCGATTACCGGGGAGCTGTTTTTT. Translating it yields CATSDWSRAITGELFF.

The genes are TRBV4-1 and TRBJ2-2, with 15 bases aligning to TRBD2. The V gene end was trimmed by 0 bases and the J gene end by 4 bases; junction bases not matched to a gene: 12. Germline V CDR1 and CDR2: MGHRA, YSYEKL. The CDR3 extends over 21 amino acids. CDR3 in amino acids: CASSQDLWGTSGRKGTGELFF. CDR3 sequence (DNA): TGCGCCAGCAGCCAAGATTTGTGGGGGACTAGCGGGAGGAAGGGCACCGGGGAGCTGTTTTTT.

The genes are TRBV12-3 or TRBV12-4 and TRBJ1-1, with D maybe TRBD1 (6 bases). The CDR3 has 14 amino acids. Deletions cut 5 bases from V and 1 base from J, with 11 bases between. The CDR3 region is CASSRTAKNTEAFF. The CDR3 nucleotides read TGTGCCAGCAGTCGGACAGCCAAGAACACTGAAGCTTTCTTT.

In its sample, this clonotype was seen a few times. V and J are TRBV3-1 and TRBJ2-1, with TRBD2 identical over 16 bases. V lost 9 bases and J lost 10; bases outside the gene matches: 6. CDR3 size: 14 residues. Germline CDR1 LGHDT, CDR2 YNNKEL (reference sequence). This chain's CDR3 is CASHTGLAGGEQFF. CDR3 nucleotides: TGTGCCAGTCACACGGGACTAGCGGGGGGGGAGCAGTTCTTC.

This clonotype turned up a few times. The chain employs TRBV5-1 and TRBJ1-1; D unclear. Germline V gene lookup returns CDR1 SGHRS and CDR2 YFSETQ. Trimming shortened V by 5 bases and J by 2 bases, and 19 bases separated the two germline ends. The CDR3 length is 16 residues. CDR3 loop: CASSKNRDSRNTEAFF. For the CDR3, the DNA is TGCGCCAGCAGTAAAAACAGAGACTCAAGAAACACTGAAGCTTTCTTT.

J is TRBJ2-5 and V is TRBV20-1, with 8 bases aligning to TRBD2. The CDR3 is 16 residues long. Per the germline V gene, CDR1 is DFQATT and CDR2 is SNEGSKA (reference sequence). V lost 3 bases, J lost 5 bases, and 14 bases stayed unmatched. CDR3 loop: CSARPSGPSPGETQYF. The CDR3 bases are TGCAGTGCTAGGCCTAGCGGGCCGTCCCCTGGCGAGACCCAGTACTTC.

This clonotype was recorded many times. The chain couples TRBV27 to TRBJ2-5; D is unclear. The V end was cut by 3 bases, the J end by 4 bases, with 12 bases between. CDR3 length equals 14 residues. Germline CDR1 is MNHEY and CDR2 is SMNVEV (reference sequence). The CDR3 DNA reads as TGTGCCAGCAGTTTTTCAGGATCCGGAGAGACCCAGTACTTC. It translates to CASSFSGSGETQYF.

This clonotype was seen more than once but under ten times. V is TRBV20-1 and J is TRBJ2-1; TRBD2 might be the D (5 bases). With 8 bases removed from V and 8 bases from J, the gap between germline ends came to 19 bases. The CDR3 sequence is 13 residues long. CDR1 and CDR2 from the germline V gene are DFQATT and SNEGSKA (reference sequence). The CDR3 DNA sequence: TGCAGTACCGTTCGACTACTTGTGGATGAGCAGTTCTTC. It specifies CSTVRLLVDEQFF.

This rearrangement joins TRBV6-5 to TRBJ2-2; TRBD2 is a possible D gene (6 bases). Germline CDR1 reads MNHEY; CDR2 reads SVGAGI. The CDR3 loop spans 18 amino acids. V dropped 2 bases and J dropped 1 base, with 17 bases sitting between them. Here the CDR3 reads CASSYARRSGLNTGELFF. The CDR3 DNA is TGTGCCAGCAGTTACGCCCGAAGAAGCGGGCTGAACACCGGGGAGCTGTTTTTT.

The rearrangement links TRBV27 to TRBJ1-2, with no clear D. V was shortened by 5 bases and J by 0 bases, with 10 bases between the two germline ends. The CDR3 contains 14 residues. Germline assignment: CDR1 MNHEY and CDR2 SMNVEV (reference sequence). Here the CDR3 reads CASSPLLANYGYTF. In DNA form, the CDR3 reads TGTGCCAGCAGTCCCCTTTTGGCTAACTATGGCTACACCTTC.

This clonotype was detected many times. V and J are TRBV10-3 and TRBJ2-5; D might be TRBD1 (6 bases). V was shortened by 2 bases and J by 4 bases, with 8 bases between the two germline ends. The CDR3 has 13 amino acids. Germline V gene data show CDR1 as ENHRY and CDR2 as SYGVKD. Here the CDR3 reads CAISEQGRETQYF. In DNA form, the CDR3 reads TGTGCCATCAGTGAGCAGGGGAGAGAGACCCAGTACTTC.

In its sample, this clonotype was seen a few times. The chain recombines TRBV5-1 with TRBJ2-1; TRBD1 agrees at 12 bases. From germline, CDR1 is SGHRS and CDR2 YFSETQ. V lost 4 bases, J lost 8 bases, and 7 bases stayed unmatched. This CDR3 has 15 amino acids. The CDR3 sequence: CASSRGTGGIDEQFF. CDR3 DNA sequence: TGCGCCAGCAGCCGCGGGACAGGGGGCATCGATGAGCAGTTCTTC.

The table lists this clonotype with a few counts. The chain couples TRBV20-1 to TRBJ2-7; 9 nucleotides line up with TRBD2. The germline V gene encodes CDR1 DFQATT and CDR2 SNEGSKA (reference sequence). V lost 1 base to trimming and J lost 3 bases; unmatched junction nucleotides: 7. This CDR3 spans 15 amino acids. The CDR3 here is CSARGGAGGGYEQYF. In DNA form, the CDR3 reads TGCAGTGCTAGAGGGGGAGCGGGGGGCGGCTACGAGCAGTACTTC.

This clonotype has just a few counts. The rearrangement uses TRBV7-3 and TRBJ2-3; D is ambiguous. The CDR3 is 15 residues long. V lost 0 bases to trimming and J lost 4 bases, with 11 bases between them. Germline V gene sequence: CDR1 SGHTA, CDR2 FQGTGA. The DNA for the CDR3 is TGTGCCAGCAGCTTAACTGTCGTGGTGCCAGATACGCAGTATTTT. Encoded protein: CASSLTVVVPDTQYF.

The chain links TRBV7-9 to TRBJ2-4, with TRBD1 matching over 10 bases. CDR3 size: 16 residues. From germline, CDR1 is SEHNR and CDR2 FQNEAQ (reference sequence). Unmatched junction bases numbered 6, after V lost 5 bases and J lost 2 bases. CDR3 loop: CASSTTGQGSKNIQYF. The CDR3 DNA sequence: TGTGCCAGCAGCACCACGGGACAGGGGTCCAAAAACATTCAGTACTTC.

This clonotype showed up just a few times. The J gene is TRBJ1-6, the V gene TRBV2; D remains unclear. V was shortened by 5 bases and J by 7 bases, with 12 bases between the two germline ends. Germline CDR1 SNHLY, CDR2 FYNNEI. The CDR3 loop spans 14 amino acids. This CDR3 reads CASSRGRNNSPLHF. CDR3 nucleotides: TGTGCCAGCAGTCGCGGAAGAAACAATTCACCCCTCCACTTT.

The chain has TRBV6-5 and TRBJ2-2; the D gene is possibly TRBD1 (5 bases). CDR3 length: 16 amino acids. Germline CDR1 is MNHEY and CDR2 is SVGAGI. The ends were cut back, 0 bases at V and 0 bases at J, with 8 bases in the middle. CDR3 in amino acids: CASSYSQGSNTGELFF. The CDR3, as DNA: TGTGCCAGCAGTTACTCGCAGGGCTCGAACACCGGGGAGCTGTTTTTT.

V usage is TRBV20-1 and J usage is TRBJ2-3; D is possibly TRBD2 (5 bases). The germline V and J ends were trimmed by 3 bases and 0 bases, with 13 bases remaining between them. The CDR3 contains 15 residues. From germline, CDR1 is DFQATT and CDR2 SNEGSKA (reference sequence). The CDR3 nucleotides read TGCAGTGCTAGTTACCGGGAAGACAGCACAGATACGCAGTATTTT. This codes for CSASYREDSTDTQYF.

The chain links TRBV4-3 to TRBJ2-2, with no clear D. The CDR3 is made up of 14 amino acids. In germline, CDR1 is LGHNA, CDR2 YSLEER. Deletions cut 3 bases from V and 0 bases from J, with 5 bases between. In nucleotides, the CDR3 is TGCGCCAGCAGCCATTTAACGAACACCGGGGAGCTGTTTTTT. It yields the protein CASSHLTNTGELFF.

This clonotype was detected a few times. The V gene is TRBV20-1, the J gene TRBJ2-1, with TRBD2 as a possible D gene (6 bases). Germline V lookup: CDR1 DFQATT, CDR2 SNEGSKA (reference sequence). With 4 bases removed from V and 0 bases from J, the gap between germline ends came to 7 bases. The CDR3 is made up of 13 amino acids. DNA for the CDR3: TGCAGTGCTACCGGGAGCTCCTACAATGAGCAGTTCTTC. Translated: CSATGSSYNEQFF.